The 9 T cell receptor beta chains below come from one sample, sequenced in a study of CD8+ T cells in alopecia areata (dated by TCRdb to between 2018 and 2020). The sample's time point, from its label and the paper: baseline before oral tofacitinib. Library construction relied on the immunoSEQ multiplex PCR assay. RNA was extracted from all samples and reverse transcribed into cDNA as template for TCR sequencing. Entries here come from immuneACCESS through TCRdb and include only in-frame sequences with V and J called. Some clones fail to appear in such tables; in the studies checked, an unresolved V gene covers under half of the shortfall, and the cause of the remainder is unknown. The sample yields some 170,000 clones; about 70% were counted once. Approximately 10% of the sample is taken by the ten largest. Specimen: CD8+ T cells sorted from blood, collected at week 0. The receptor source for this set is a human donor with alopecia areata.

V is TRBV6-1 and J is TRBJ2-1; no definite D call. The CDR3 sequence is 11 residues long. V shed 5 bases and J shed 10 bases, with 9 bases lying between them. Germline V gene lookup returns CDR1 MNHNS and CDR2 SASEGT. The CDR3 protein is CASSSIVEQFF. For the CDR3, the DNA is TGTGCCAGCAGTTCCATAGTGGAGCAGTTCTTC.

In its sample, this clone was seen a few times. The rearrangement uses TRBV5-6 and TRBJ1-1; 8 nucleotides match TRBD1. J lost 5 bases, V lost 1 base, and 10 bases had no gene match. The germline CDR1 and CDR2 sequences are SGHDT and YYEEEE. This CDR3 has 16 amino acids. This CDR3 is CASSLPTDRVGTEAFF. DNA of the CDR3: TGTGCCAGCAGCTTGCCCACGGACAGGGTGGGGACTGAAGCTTTCTTT.

CDR3 sequence reads: CSVELRRDSSYEQYF. The CDR3 nucleotides read TGCAGCGTTGAATTGCGGAGAGACAGCTCCTACGAGCAGTACTTC. The chain uses TRBV29-1 and TRBJ2-7, with D possibly TRBD1 on 5 matching bases. Trimming pared 2 bases from V and 0 bases from J, leaving 14 bases between. Germline V gives CDR1 SQVTM, CDR2 ANQGSEA. CDR3 length: 15 residues.

The CDR3 is CASSYGSGSAEAFF. CDR3 coding DNA: TGTGCCAGCAGTTACGGCTCGGGGTCGGCTGAAGCTTTCTTT. The chain links TRBV6-5 to TRBJ1-1, with unresolved D. Trimming cost V 2 bases and J 6 bases, with 13 bases left between them. Germline values: CDR1 MNHEY, CDR2 SVGAGI. The CDR3 is 14 amino acids.

The chain couples TRBV7-2 to TRBJ2-2; D is uncertain. V lost 7 bases and J lost 4, with 4 bases in between. The CDR3 sequence is 11 residues long. In germline, CDR1 is SGHTA, CDR2 FQGNSA. CDR3 residues: CASTLTGELFF. Here the CDR3 DNA reads TGTGCCAGCACCCTCACCGGGGAGCTGTTTTTT.

The chain joins TRBV25-1 to TRBJ2-3, with D unclear. The germline V gene encodes CDR1 MGHDK and CDR2 SYGVNS. Trimming took 4 bases from V and 0 from J, leaving 5 bases between them. CDR3 size: 13 residues. CDR3 nucleotides: TGTGCCAGCAGTGCAGAGAGCACAGATACGCAGTATTTT. Amino acids: CASSAESTDTQYF.

The genes are TRBV29-1 and TRBJ1-1; D gene unclear. V was clipped by 4 bases and J by 2 bases, with 11 bases between them. The CDR3 spans 13 residues. The germline V gene has CDR1 SQVTM and CDR2 ANQGSEA. CDR3 region: CSVGTTDNTEAFF. The CDR3 bases are TGCAGCGTTGGGACTACAGATAACACTGAAGCTTTCTTT.

V and J are TRBV15 and TRBJ2-5; D remains unclear. The germline V and J ends were trimmed by 1 base and 5 bases, with 8 bases remaining between them. The CDR3 contains 13 residues. CDR1 is LNHNV and CDR2 is YYDKDF in the germline V gene (reference sequence). CDR3 coding DNA: TGTGCCACCAGCAGAGTCTTGACGGAGACCCAGTACTTC. Its translation: CATSRVLTETQYF.

This clone was seen more than once but under ten times. This chain links TRBV10-3 with TRBJ1-3; unclear D gene. Looked up from germline, CDR1 is ENHRY and CDR2 is SYGVKD. V lost 2 bases and J lost 2, with 10 bases in between. This CDR3 has 15 residues. The CDR3 DNA sequence: TGTGCCATCAGTGAGGCGGTGGCTCCTGGAAACACCATATATTTT. Its translation is CAISEAVAPGNTIYF.